Presented here are 2 T cell receptor beta chains from one specimen sequenced in a study of blood T cell repertoires in COVID-19. The table came from immunoSEQ multiplex PCR; TCRdb's copy has only in-frame clones and leaves some out. The data show roughly 24,000 clones, roughly four fifths seen once. The sequenced material came from peripheral blood. These receptors all stem from a man between 70 and 80 years old with acute or convalescent COVID-19.

The sample holds a few counts of this clone. The genes are TRBV3-1 (or the pseudogene TRBV3-2) and TRBJ1-4; 7 bases align to TRBD1. The CDR3 loop spans 15 amino acids. With V trimmed by 4 bases and J by 8 bases, 10 bases remained unmatched. From germline, CDR1 is LGHDT and CDR2 YNNKEL (reference sequence). The CDR3 region is CASSLKGTGDEKLFF. The DNA of the CDR3 is TGTGCCAGCAGCCTGAAGGGCACAGGGGACGAAAAACTGTTTTTT.

The chain links TRBV4-1 to TRBJ2-1, with TRBD2 matching 10 bases. The CDR3 has 16 residues. V lost 0 bases to trimming and J lost 6 bases; unmatched junction nucleotides: 5. Germline V gives CDR1 MGHRA, CDR2 YSYEKL. The CDR3 loop reads CASSQEAASGSNEQFF. The CDR3 region has the DNA TGCGCCAGCAGCCAAGAGGCGGCTAGCGGGAGCAATGAGCAGTTCTTC.